This T cell receptor (beta chain) was obtained from a study of T cells in Graves' hyperthyroidism and ophthalmopathy. This CDR3 is 13 amino acids long. Germline CDR1 and CDR2: LGHDT and YNNKEL (reference sequence). The germline V and J ends were trimmed by 1 base and 5 bases, with 9 bases remaining between them. RNA transcripts yielded amplified TCR beta CDR3 regions. Researchers ran a first-round RT-PCR on the TCR CDR3 using the HTBI primer set. Each CDR3 protein is one row after TCRdb ran MiXCR on the multiplex PCR reads. The top ten clones hold about 30% of a sample with 350,000 to 400,000 distinct CDR3 sequences, about 15% of them seen once. This clonotype has ten or more counts.

What was sequenced was blood. The clonotype originates from a woman younger than 45 with Graves' hyperthyroidism. The chain combines TRBV3-1 with TRBJ2-7; no clear D. The CDR3 DNA sequence: TGTGCCAGCAGCCAAGTCAATGGGCACGAGCAGTACTTC. This gives the protein CASSQVNGHEQYF.